This T cell receptor beta chain was observed in a study of long-term antiretroviral therapy in people with HIV. About this clone: The antigen remains unidentified.

Study results and limitations: Dominating the repertoire at all time points were the clones that expanded before ART. The study collected blood between the mid-2000s and the late 2010s, possibly under older ART regimens. Repertoires looked antigen-experienced, with only a slight naive shift after ART.

Sequencing used immunoSEQ v3.0 at survey level. Here immunoSEQ multiplex PCR was the method, and the copy in TCRdb shows in-frame clones only, minus some. This table holds some 22,000 clones, around 85% found once. The V gene's germline CDR1 is SGHRS and CDR2 YFSETQ. The germline V and J ends were trimmed by 2 bases and 0 bases, with 6 bases remaining between them. The CDR3 spans 13 residues. This material consisted of unsorted PBMCs, taken 1.6 years after starting antiretroviral therapy. This TCR was recovered from a man aged 35 to 55 with HIV. The chain is built from TRBV5-1 and TRBJ2-7; D is perhaps TRBD1 or TRBD2 (5 bases each). The DNA of the CDR3 is TGCGCCAGCAGCTTTGGGACCTCCTACGAGCAGTACTTC. Its translation is CASSFGTSYEQYF.